This TCR beta chain came from a study of blood T cell repertoires in COVID-19. Study-level information: Acute-phase and convalescent COVID-19 samples originated in the United States, Italy and Spain. In each case, the material was cDNA or gDNA derived from T cells, B-cell-depleted T cells, or PBMCs.

The CDR3 consists of 15 residues. J lost 3 bases, V lost 6 bases, and 9 bases had no gene match. The germline CDR1 and CDR2 sequences are MDHEN and SYDVKM. Original analysis: The assay estimated nucleated cells by amplifying reference gene primers. Measured with immunoSEQ multiplex PCR; TCRdb has only the in-frame clones, and not every one. The V and J calls and clone size are taken from that table; D and trimming were inferred from the DNA. The sample records about 200,000 clones, roughly 90% being singletons. Sequenced sample: peripheral blood. The chain combines TRBV28 with TRBJ1-2, with 8 bases fitting TRBD1. This sequence originates from a man between 60 and 75 years old with COVID-19, enrolled during active disease. CDR3 loop: CASRRDRRYDYGYTF. The CDR3 DNA is TGTGCCAGCAGACGGGACAGGCGCTACGACTATGGCTACACCTTC.